This is a list of T cell receptor beta chains from one sample in a study of blood T cell repertoires in COVID-19. Produced via immunoSEQ multiplex PCR; TCRdb's table is partial and in-frame only. The sample includes 110,000 or so clones, 75% to 90% of them seen just once. Specimen: peripheral blood. All receptors derive from an older woman with COVID-19, enrolled during active disease. Both conserved end residues are part of each CDR3. A D gene is named only where the DNA matches it firmly. Clone sizes are given selectively: once, few, many, or a class where the clone is expanded.

16	.	TRBV5-1	.	TRBJ2-2	TGCGCCAGCAGCCCCGGGTCTAGCGCGAACACCGGGGAGCTGTTTTTT	CASSPGSSANTGELFF
14	.	TRBV5-1	.	TRBJ2-7	TGCGCCAGCAGCTTCGGCGGGGGCGGATACGAGCAGTACTTC	CASSFGGGGYEQYF
15	.	TRBV7-3	.	TRBJ1-6	TGTGCCAGCAGCTTAACGGAGGGGTTGCATTCACCCCTCCACTTT	CASSLTEGLHSPLHF
16	TRBD2	TRBV7-9	.	TRBJ2-1	TGTGCCAGCAGCGGGACTAGCGGGATCGGCTCGAATGAGCAGTTCTTC	CASSGTSGIGSNEQFF
17	TRBD1	TRBV19	.	TRBJ1-5	TGTGCCAGTAGTATCGAGGACAGGGAGTATAGCAATCAGCCCCAGCATTTT	CASSIEDREYSNQPQHF
11	.	TRBV20-1	.	TRBJ1-4	TGCAGTGCCCCCCGTTCTCAAAAACTGTTTTTT	CSAPRSQKLFF
16	.	TRBV3-1/TRBV3-2	.	TRBJ2-1	TGTGCCAGCAGCCAAGATCGTGGCTTCTCGTACAATGAGCAGTTCTTC	CASSQDRGFSYNEQFF
15	.	TRBV11-2	once	TRBJ2-2	TGTGCCAGCAGCCGTCGGGACATTATGACCGGGGAGCTGTTTTTT	CASSRRDIMTGELFF
14	.	TRBV6-5	.	TRBJ2-2	TGTGCCAGCAGCTGGGGGGCGAACACCGGGGAGCTGTTTTTT	CASSWGANTGELFF
15	.	TRBV6-1	.	TRBJ1-5	TGTGCCAGCAGTGAAGCGCTTCGGAGCAATCAGCCCCAGCATTTT	CASSEALRSNQPQHF
14	TRBD1	TRBV10-3	.	TRBJ1-2	TGTGCCATCAGTGAATACAGGGGAAGAAATGGCTACACCTTC	CAISEYRGRNGYTF
15	.	TRBV9	.	TRBJ1-2	TGTGCCAGCAGCGTAGACGGGAACAGGGATTATGGCTACACCTTC	CASSVDGNRDYGYTF
15	TRBD1	TRBV25-1	once	TRBJ1-5	TGTGCCAGCAGTGAGACAGGGAATGGCAATCAGCCCCAGCATTTT	CASSETGNGNQPQHF
15	.	TRBV19	.	TRBJ2-2	TGTGCCAGTAGTCCACGGGAAGGGGGCACCGGGGAGCTGTTTTTT	CASSPREGGTGELFF
17	.	TRBV4-2	once	TRBJ2-1	TGTGCCAGCAGCCAAGAGCCAGGGTTGGGCTCCTACAATGAGCAGTTCTTC	CASSQEPGLGSYNEQFF
14	TRBD1	TRBV5-1	.	TRBJ2-1	TGCGCCAGCTGGGACAGCCGCGCCTACAATGAGCAGTTCTTC	CASWDSRAYNEQFF
14	TRBD1	TRBV6-4	.	TRBJ1-1	TGTGCCAGCAGGGAGACAGGGCTAGGAACTGAAGCTTTCTTT	CASRETGLGTEAFF
14	TRBD1	TRBV2	.	TRBJ2-7	TGTGCCAGCAGGCGACAGGGTCCAACCTACGAGCAGTACTTC	CASRRQGPTYEQYF
11	.	TRBV20-1	.	TRBJ1-6	TGCAGTGCTCAACAGGATTCACCCCTCCACTTT	CSAQQDSPLHF
13	.	TRBV4-1	.	TRBJ1-1	TGCGCCAGCAGCGGGACACCGAACACTGAAGCTTTCTTT	CASSGTPNTEAFF
16	TRBD1	TRBV7-8	.	TRBJ1-2	TGTGCCAGCAGCTTAACTTCGACGGGACAGGGAAATGGCTACACCTTC	CASSLTSTGQGNGYTF
14	.	TRBV10-2	.	TRBJ1-6	TGCGCCAGCAGTCCCGACAGCTCCCATTCACCCCTCCACTTT	CASSPDSSHSPLHF
11	.	TRBV3-1/TRBV3-2	once	TRBJ1-1	TGTGCCAGCAGCCAGAGTGGTGAAGCTTTCTTT	CASSQSGEAFF
14	TRBD1	TRBV7-6	.	TRBJ1-5	TGTGCCAGCAGCTCACAGGGGAGCAATCAGCCCCAGCATTTT	CASSSQGSNQPQHF
14	.	TRBV11-2	.	TRBJ2-5	TGTGCCAGCAGCCCCATTCGCGGGGGCGAGACCCAGTACTTC	CASSPIRGGETQYF
16	TRBD1	TRBV6-5	.	TRBJ2-5	TGTGCCAGCAGTTCAGGACAGGGGAGTTTGGAAGAGACCCAGTACTTC	CASSSGQGSLEETQYF
14	.	TRBV3-1/TRBV3-2	.	TRBJ1-2	TGTGCCAGCAGCCCAGTAGTGGACAGCTATGGCTACACCTTC	CASSPVVDSYGYTF
13	TRBD1	TRBV19	.	TRBJ2-5	TGTGCCACCGCCGGGACAGGGTTTGAGACCCAGTACTTC	CATAGTGFETQYF
11	.	TRBV30	.	TRBJ2-3	TGTGCCTGGACCCACGGTGATACGCAGTATTTT	CAWTHGDTQYF
11	.	TRBV29-1	.	TRBJ2-1	TGCAGCGCCCGAGGGCTAGATGAGCAGTTCTTC	CSARGLDEQFF
16	.	TRBV11-1	few	TRBJ1-1	TGTGCCAGCAGCTACCACTGGACGGGGGAAAACACTGAAGCTTTCTTT	CASSYHWTGENTEAFF
14	.	TRBV7-9	.	TRBJ1-5	TGTGCCAGCAGCTTAGCGCAGGGAGGCCAGCCCCAGCATTTT	CASSLAQGGQPQHF
14	.	TRBV3-1/TRBV3-2	.	TRBJ1-1	TGTGCCAGCAGCCAAGAGTTACAGATAGCTGAAGCTTTCTTT	CASSQELQIAEAFF
14	TRBD1	TRBV27	.	TRBJ2-1	TGTGCCAGTTCATACAGGGGCACCTACAATGAGCAGTTCTTC	CASSYRGTYNEQFF
14	TRBD1	TRBV18	.	TRBJ2-7	TGTGCCAGCTCCTCTGGACAGGGCTCCTACGAGCAGTACTTC	CASSSGQGSYEQYF
18	TRBD2	TRBV6-2/TRBV6-3	.	TRBJ2-1	TGTGCCAGCAGCTATACCTTCCCTAGCGGGGGGCCGTACAATGAGCAGTTCTTC	CASSYTFPSGGPYNEQFF